This TCR beta chain was sequenced in a study of prognosis after radiotherapy for stage I lung cancer. Findings and limits, study-wide: Lower Shannon entropy after stereotactic body radiation therapy was observed in patients who went on to develop distant metastases.

As regards this clonotype: Its antigen is unidentified.

The ends were cut back, 7 bases at V and 5 bases at J, with 17 bases in the middle. The CDR3 sequence is 13 residues long. Germline V gives CDR1 SQVTM, CDR2 ANQGSEA. Two-round multiplex PCR on genomic DNA was the method by which TCR beta CDR3 was amplified. Primers were specific to each TRBV and TRBJ gene in first-round PCR. TCRdb redid the calling of the multiplex PCR reads with MiXCR, one entry per CDR3 protein. The sample yields around 19,000 distinct CDR3 sequences, around 50% seen once. The clonotype originates from a donor aged 50 or older with non-small cell lung cancer. The sequencing here drew on PBMCs, taken before or after stereotactic body radiation therapy (not recorded which). The chain combines TRBV29-1 with TRBJ1-1; a weak D match, TRBD1 (6 bases). Written as DNA, the CDR3 is TGCAGCGACTTTCGAGGGGGGGGAACTGAAGCTTTCTTT. This encodes CSDFRGGGTEAFF.